This T cell receptor (beta chain) emerged from a study of cytomegalovirus exposure and HLA in healthy donors. Study-level background: Among about 380 genotyped donors, approximately 80% fell in the Caucasian-associated ancestry cluster.

Points on this clone: What it recognizes is unknown.

Samples came from healthy bone marrow donors. Study results and caveats: Across HLA loci, a later analysis found differing TCR association rates, with DRB1 most and HLA-C fewest. The authors reported that TCR beta sequences could predict HLA-A and HLA-B alleles. These predictions were accurate for most subjects in the first cohort.

With 60 Vbeta and 13 Jbeta primers, the PCR was carried out. Sequenced by immunoSEQ multiplex PCR; TCRdb stores in-frame clones only, minus some. The sample consists of 95,000 to 150,000 clones, 75% to 90% of them appearing once. This clonotype was sampled from a man under 40 in good health and CMV-seronegative. What was sequenced was PBMCs.

DNA for the CDR3: TGTGCCAGCAGCGACGGGGCGGGGGGCCGGGAGACCCAGTACTTC. The encoded protein is CASSDGAGGRETQYF. The chain carries TRBV25-1 and TRBJ2-5; 8 positions match TRBD2. Trimming at V came to 6 bases and at J to 5 bases, leaving 11 bases not matched to a gene. This CDR3 is 15 amino acids long. Per the germline V gene, CDR1 is MGHDK and CDR2 is SYGVNS. The whole variable domain, remainder taken from reference TRBV25-1 and TRBJ2-5, is EADIYQTPRYLVIGTGKKITLECSQTMGHDKMYWYQQDPGMELHLIHYSYGVNSTEKGDLSSESTVSRIRTEHFPLTLESARPSHTSQYLCASSDGAGGRETQYFGPGTRLLVL.